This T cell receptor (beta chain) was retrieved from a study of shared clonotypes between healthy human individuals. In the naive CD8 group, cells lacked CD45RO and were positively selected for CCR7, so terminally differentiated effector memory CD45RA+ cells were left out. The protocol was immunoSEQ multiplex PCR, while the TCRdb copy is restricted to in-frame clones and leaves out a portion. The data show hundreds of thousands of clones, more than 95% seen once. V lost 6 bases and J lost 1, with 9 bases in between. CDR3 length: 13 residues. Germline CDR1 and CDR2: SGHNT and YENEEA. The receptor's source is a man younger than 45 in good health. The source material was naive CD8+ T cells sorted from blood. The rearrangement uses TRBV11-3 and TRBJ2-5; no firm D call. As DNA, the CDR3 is TGTGCCAGCAGTCTATACGGCCAAGAGACCCAGTACTTC. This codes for CASSLYGQETQYF.